This T cell receptor (beta chain) is from a study of metastatic and nonmetastatic thyroid tumors. Study background: Repertoires from blood and tumor or nodule tissue of malignant and benign thyroid patients were compared.

Not a single patient had been given any form of treatment at any point before undergoing thyroid surgery. TCRdb re-clonotyped the PCR reads through MiXCR. Of tens of thousands of clones detected, about 15% appear once; the ten largest clones hold 2.5% to 4%. Input material: blood. This receptor was obtained from a female donor with papillary thyroid cancer or a benign thyroid nodule (not recorded which). Some clones in this sample may be carry-over from other donors' samples.

This chain's CDR3 is CASSLLTEVASGIKTQYF. In nucleotides, the CDR3 is TGTGCCAGCAGTTTATTGACCGAAGTCGCTAGCGGGATAAAGACCCAGTACTTC. The V gene is TRBV27, the J gene TRBJ2-5; TRBD2 agrees at 9 bases. Germline CDR1 reads MNHEY; CDR2 reads SMNVEV (reference sequence). V shed 1 base, J shed 6 bases, and the junction held 15 bases outside the gene matches. This CDR3 region has 18 residues.